This T cell receptor beta chain was recorded in a study of CD8 T cells in Susac syndrome. CDR3 length equals 13 residues. Trimming took 3 bases from V and 7 from J, leaving 12 bases between them. Reverse transcription of about 0.5 to 1 ug RNA was carried out with random hexamers. TCR beta CDR3 was amplified by immunoSEQ multiplex PCR. This amplification extended across 54 Vbeta and 13 Jbeta segments. TCRdb recomputed calls from the immunoSEQ multiplex PCR reads with MiXCR, one row per CDR3 protein. Here the sample spans 100,000 to 150,000 distinct CDR3 sequences, approximately 93% being singletons. From blood CD8+ and CD4+ T cells, TCR beta sequences were generated. TEMRA cells were enriched by FACS, and CD4+ and CD8+ T cells were negatively isolated.

This chain links TRBV12-3 or TRBV12-4 with TRBJ1-2, with D perhaps matching TRBD1 (5 bases). The clonotype comes from a human donor with multiple sclerosis. The sample comprised CD8+ T cells from PBMCs. The CDR3 DNA follows: TGTGCCAGCAGTTTTGGGTTTCAGGGTGGCTACACCTTC. Residues: CASSFGFQGGYTF.